Listed here are 25 T cell receptor beta chains from one sample, sequenced in a study of cytomegalovirus exposure and HLA in healthy donors. The PCR made use of 60 Vbeta and 13 Jbeta primers. Profiling relied on immunoSEQ multiplex PCR, and the TCRdb table lists in-frame clones only, not all of them. The repertoire includes 100,000 to 150,000 clones, about four fifths of them detected once, and 3.6% sits in the top ten. The sample was PBMCs. The receptor set was obtained from a middle-aged man in good health and CMV-seronegative.

This rearrangement joins TRBV9 to TRBJ1-5; D gene uncertain. V was trimmed by 4 bases and J by 7 bases, leaving 18 bases between them. CDR1 is SGDLS, CDR2 YYNGEE, per germline. The CDR3 consists of 15 residues. CDR3 region: CASSLGPGGGQPQHF. In nucleotides, the CDR3 is TGTGCCAGCAGCCTAGGACCTGGAGGAGGACAGCCCCAGCATTTT.

This chain uses TRBV19 with TRBJ2-7; a possible D gene is TRBD2 (6 bases). The CDR3 totals 15 residues. CDR1 and CDR2 from the germline V gene are LNHDA and SQIVND (reference sequence). V shed 1 base and J shed 2 bases, with 12 bases lying between them. The CDR3 loop is CASSIVAGPTYEQYF. CDR3 nucleotides: TGTGCCAGTAGTATAGTCGCGGGGCCCACCTACGAGCAGTACTTC. The complete variable domain, with remaining parts taken from reference TRBV19 and TRBJ2-7, reads DGGITQSPKYLFRKEGQNVTLSCEQNLNHDAMYWYRQDPGQGLRLIYYSQIVNDFQKGDIAEGYSVSREKKESFPLTVTSAQKNPTAFYLCASSIVAGPTYEQYFGPGTRLTVT.

The rearrangement uses TRBV6-5 and TRBJ1-5; D perhaps matches TRBD1 (6 bases). This CDR3 has 14 amino acids. Germline V gene sequence: CDR1 MNHEY, CDR2 SVGAGI. Trimming took 5 bases from V and 7 from J, leaving 15 bases between them. For the CDR3, the DNA is TGTGCCAGCAGTCGGGGCGGGGGCTTACAGCCCCAGCATTTT. It yields the protein CASSRGGGLQPQHF.

This rearrangement joins TRBV9 to TRBJ1-4; 8 positions match TRBD1. The CDR3 runs 15 residues. CDR1 is SGDLS, CDR2 YYNGEE, per germline. J was trimmed by 3 bases and V by 3 bases; bases with no gene match: 4. The CDR3 is CASSAGGLANEKLFF. CDR3 DNA sequence: TGTGCCAGCAGCGCAGGGGGCCTCGCTAATGAAAAACTGTTTTTT.

This clone occurred a few times. This chain uses TRBV2 with TRBJ1-4; D gene uncertain. The CDR3 loop spans 15 amino acids. CDR1 is SNHLY, CDR2 FYNNEI, per germline. V shed 4 bases and J shed 13 bases, with 22 bases lying between them. The CDR3 is CASSANSVGEEGLFF. Written as DNA, the CDR3 is TGTGCCAGCAGTGCTAATAGTGTCGGGGAGGAAGGACTGTTTTTT.

This clone was observed once. Other DNA sequences in the sample encode the same CDR3. The chain recombines TRBV10-3 with TRBJ1-1, with a possible D match to TRBD1 (5 bases). Germline CDR1 is ENHRY and CDR2 is SYGVKD. CDR3 length: 12 amino acids. V dropped 8 bases and J dropped 4 bases, with 11 bases sitting between them. CDR3 nucleotides: TGTGCCATCGGGAGGAGGGGCACTGAAGCTTTCTTT. It is translated as CAIGRRGTEAFF.

Concerning this clone: This same CDR3 is encoded by further DNA sequences in the sample. The chain combines TRBV2 with TRBJ1-1, with TRBD1 matching 9 bases. Germline V CDR1 and CDR2: SNHLY, FYNNEI. The CDR3 is 14 residues long. V lost 4 bases and J lost 6; bases outside the gene matches: 6. The CDR3 is CASSVGTGSAEAFF. CDR3 coding DNA: TGTGCCAGCAGTGTGGGGACAGGGAGTGCTGAAGCTTTCTTT. The complete variable domain, with remaining parts taken from reference TRBV2 and TRBJ1-1, reads EPEVTQTPSHQVTQMGQEVILRCVPISNHLYFYWYRQILGQKVEFLVSFYNNEISEKSEIFDDQFSVERPDGSNFTLKIRSTKLEDSAMYFCASSVGTGSAEAFFGQGTRLTVV.

The V gene is TRBV5-1, the J gene TRBJ1-4; TRBD1 agrees at 12 bases. Germline CDR1 is SGHRS and CDR2 is YFSETQ. J lost 7 bases, V lost 4 bases, and 5 bases had no gene match. The CDR3 extends over 15 amino acids. The CDR3 nucleotides read TGCGCCAGCAGCCCCGGGACAGGGGGCCTTGAAAAACTGTTTTTT. Translated, it gives CASSPGTGGLEKLFF.

V is TRBV6-5 and J is TRBJ2-7; no clear D gene. Between the trimmed V and J ends, which lost 6 bases and 3 bases, there was a span of 6 bases. This CDR3 is built from 11 residues. CDR1 MNHEY and CDR2 SVGAGI come from the germline V gene. For the CDR3, the DNA is TGTGCCAGCAGCACAAACTACGAGCAGTACTTC. Protein: CASSTNYEQYF.

The rearrangement links TRBV4-3 to TRBJ2-6, with unresolved D. V was clipped by 3 bases and J by 4 bases, with 7 bases between them. CDR3 size: 14 residues. Germline V gene data show CDR1 as LGHNA and CDR2 as YSLEER. CDR3 in amino acids: CASSHTTGANVLTF. CDR3 bases: TGCGCCAGCAGCCATACAACAGGGGCCAACGTCCTGACTTTC.

This clone was seen only a few times. The chain couples TRBV2 to TRBJ2-2; 7 bases are shared with TRBD1. Trimming cost V 11 bases and J 5 bases; bases outside gene matches: 11. Per the germline V gene, CDR1 is SNHLY and CDR2 is FYNNEI. This CDR3 region has 14 residues. The CDR3 DNA reads TGTGCCGGGACGGACAGGTCAAGAACCGGGGAGCTGTTTTTT. Its protein product is CAGTDRSRTGELFF.

The CDR3 protein is CASSQDLVGVAYGYTF. Written as DNA, the CDR3 is TGCGCCAGCAGCCAAGATCTGGTAGGGGTGGCCTATGGCTACACCTTC. J is TRBJ1-2 and V is TRBV4-3, with D tentatively TRBD1 (5 bases). CDR1 is LGHNA, CDR2 YSLEER, per germline. Trimming pared 0 bases from V and 4 bases from J, leaving 15 bases between. This CDR3 contains 16 residues.

V and J are TRBV5-6 and TRBJ1-2; maybe TRBD1 (6 bases). The germline V and J ends were trimmed by 4 bases and 4 bases, with 17 bases remaining between them. The germline V gene has CDR1 SGHDT and CDR2 YYEEEE. The CDR3 extends over 15 amino acids. The CDR3 loop is CASSRRTDRPYGYTF. CDR3 sequence (DNA): TGTGCCAGCAGCCGCCGGACAGATCGACCCTATGGCTACACCTTC.

V is TRBV6-5 and J is TRBJ2-7; 10 positions agree with TRBD1. Germline CDR1 is MNHEY and CDR2 is SVGAGI. Trimming cost V 2 bases and J 4 bases; bases outside gene matches: 5. The CDR3 runs to 15 residues. CDR3: CASSYSGTGEYEQYF. In DNA form, the CDR3 reads TGTGCCAGCAGTTACAGTGGGACAGGGGAGTACGAGCAGTACTTC.

This chain uses TRBV5-4 with TRBJ1-1; maybe TRBD1 (5 bases). There are 16 residues in the CDR3. Deletions cut 4 bases from V and 1 base from J, with 17 bases between. Germline V gene data show CDR1 as SGHNT and CDR2 as YYREEE (reference sequence). DNA for the CDR3: TGTGCCAGCAGCAAGGCGTCGGGGGTTGGGAACACTGAAGCTTTCTTT. Its protein product is CASSKASGVGNTEAFF.

J is TRBJ2-1 and V is TRBV7-6, with a possible D match to TRBD1 (5 bases). The CDR3 contains 14 residues. Germline V gene lookup returns CDR1 SGHVS and CDR2 FNYEAQ. Trimming took off 5 bases at V and 7 bases at J, with 15 bases between the two ends. The CDR3 bases are TGTGCCAGCAGCGTCTTGGCAGGGAAGAATGAGCAGTTCTTC. Its protein product is CASSVLAGKNEQFF. The entire variable domain, with the rest obtained from reference TRBV7-6 and TRBJ2-1, is as follows: GAGVSQSPRYKVTKRGQDVALRCDPISGHVSLYWYRQALGQGPEFLTYFNYEAQQDKSGLPNDRFSAERPEGSISTLTIQRTEQRDSAMYRCASSVLAGKNEQFFGPGTRLTVL.

This clone was seen more than once but under ten times. This sequence joins TRBV7-2 and TRBJ1-5; 9 bases map to TRBD1. Germline loops: CDR1 SGHTA, CDR2 FQGNSA. The CDR3 sequence is 14 residues long. With 4 bases clipped from V and 6 bases from J, the junction kept 4 bases outside the gene matches. The CDR3 DNA reads as TGTGCCAGCAGCTCGGACAGGGGAGCTCAGCCCCAGCATTTT. It specifies CASSSDRGAQPQHF.

This chain uses TRBV29-1 with TRBJ1-4; no reliable D call. Germline loops: CDR1 SQVTM, CDR2 ANQGSEA. This CDR3 contains 12 residues. V was cut by 4 bases and J by 6 bases, with 9 bases left in between. The CDR3, as DNA: TGCAGCGTTGTGGAGGGCGATGAAAAACTGTTTTTT. Its protein is CSVVEGDEKLFF.

The chain has TRBV28 and TRBJ2-5; TRBD1 matches 9 bases. Trimming cost V 4 bases and J 3 bases; bases outside gene matches: 3. The germline V gene encodes CDR1 MDHEN and CDR2 SYDVKM. The CDR3 consists of 14 residues. CDR3 region: CASSSRTGEETQYF. CDR3 nucleotide sequence: TGTGCCAGCAGTTCCCGGACAGGGGAAGAGACCCAGTACTTC.

J is TRBJ2-1 and V is TRBV11-2; possible D gene TRBD1, 5 bases. This CDR3 is built from 12 residues. V was cut by 2 bases and J by 10 bases, with 9 bases left in between. Germline CDR1 SGHAT, CDR2 FQNNGV. This CDR3 is CASSLKGPEQFF. DNA for the CDR3: TGTGCCAGCAGCTTAAAGGGGCCGGAGCAGTTCTTC.

The CDR3 spells CAWSLGLTIMEQYF. CDR3 nucleotide sequence: TGTGCCTGGAGTTTGGGACTGACGATTATGGAGCAGTACTTC. The J gene is TRBJ2-7, the V gene TRBV30, with D perhaps TRBD2 (6 bases). The CDR3 totals 14 residues. Germline CDR1 and CDR2: GTSNPN and SVGIG (reference sequence). Deletions cut 2 bases from V and 7 bases from J, with 18 bases between.

With respect to this clone: Other DNA sequences in the sample encode the same CDR3. CDR3: CASSLDRNQPQHF. The CDR3 coding sequence is TGTGCCAGCTCCCTAGATCGGAATCAGCCCCAGCATTTT. The V and J genes are TRBV18 and TRBJ1-5; D uncertain. The germline gives CDR1 KGHSH, CDR2 LQKENI. This CDR3 contains 13 residues. V gave up 6 bases and J gave up 4 bases, with 10 bases separating them.

The chain employs TRBV5-1 and TRBJ1-4; D is perhaps TRBD1 (6 bases). V shed 1 base and J shed 1 base, with 11 bases lying between them. Germline lookup yields CDR1 SGHRS and CDR2 YFSETQ. This CDR3 contains 16 residues. CDR3 residues: CASSLMVRGTNEKLFF. For the CDR3, the DNA is TGCGCCAGCAGCTTGATGGTCAGGGGAACTAATGAAAAACTGTTTTTT.

This chain links TRBV27 with TRBJ2-1; D may be TRBD2 (5 bases). The CDR3 totals 13 residues. Trimming shortened V by 5 bases and J by 10 bases, and 15 bases separated the two germline ends. Germline V gene lookup returns CDR1 MNHEY and CDR2 SMNVEV (reference sequence). The CDR3: CASSDYQSGEQFF. In DNA, the CDR3 is TGTGCCAGCAGTGACTACCAATCCGGGGAGCAGTTCTTC.

The rearrangement uses TRBV6-1 and TRBJ2-5; D may be TRBD2 (7 bases). Germline V CDR1 and CDR2: MNHNS, SASEGT. This CDR3 has 14 residues. Trimming removed 0 bases from V and 4 bases from J, with 9 bases in between. For the CDR3, the DNA is TGTGCCAGCAGTGAAGCGGGAGGGGGAGAGACCCAGTACTTC. Translating gives CASSEAGGGETQYF.